The rows below give T cell receptor beta chains drawn from one sample of a study of cytomegalovirus exposure and HLA in healthy donors. Assay used: immunoSEQ multiplex PCR; TCRdb lists only in-frame clones, some missing. The table records 45,000 to 65,000 clones, approximately 93% of them present only once. The sequencing sample was made of PBMCs. Receptors were obtained from a woman between 18 and 30 years old in good health and CMV-seropositive. Each CDR3 is given with its conserved first and last residue.

V gene	CDR3 length	CDR3 protein
TRBV5-4	15	CASSLQDRENTEAFF
TRBV5-1	14	CASSSAGGAYEQYF
TRBV5-1	12	CASSLAGGELFF
TRBV27	13	CACRRPGAYEQYF
TRBV9	12	CASSATTGELFF
TRBV7-9	15	CASSLIGGRLTEAFF
TRBV15	13	CATSRDLEGEQFF
TRBV7-2	12	CASSSTEDGYTF
TRBV6-5	14	CASSSDRGSYEQYF
TRBV10-3	15	CAISESYGANTEAFF
TRBV15	15	CATSRFAGLSQPQHF
TRBV14	16	CASSQARTTNTGELFF
TRBV19	16	CASSIAGGGSNQPQHF
TRBV5-1	17	CASSFGAGGLMNTEAFF